The 11 T cell receptor beta chains presented below share a single source sample, sequenced in a study of cytomegalovirus exposure and HLA in healthy donors. The PCR employed 60 Vbeta primers together with 13 Jbeta primers. Sequenced by immunoSEQ multiplex PCR; TCRdb stores in-frame clones only, minus some. The repertoire holds roughly 140,000 clones, with around 86% as singletons. The sample was PBMCs. These receptors were taken from a female donor in good health and CMV-seronegative.

The chain carries TRBV27 and TRBJ2-7; 9 bases line up with TRBD1. CDR3 length equals 13 residues. Trimming cost V 10 bases and J 4 bases; bases outside gene matches: 8. CDR1 and CDR2 from the germline V gene are MNHEY and SMNVEV (reference sequence). CDR3 residues: CATQYGQGYEQYF. The CDR3 nucleotides are TGTGCCACCCAGTATGGACAGGGGTACGAGCAGTACTTC.

This chain joins TRBV29-1 and TRBJ2-1; tentative D call: TRBD1 (6 bases). The CDR3 runs 11 residues. Trimming shortened V by 6 bases and J by 15 bases, and 18 bases separated the two germline ends. Germline values: CDR1 SQVTM, CDR2 ANQGSEA. In DNA form, the CDR3 reads TGCAGCGTGGGGCAACAGGGTTGGGGGTTCTTC. Translated, it gives CSVGQQGWGFF.

As to this clone: The junction and the germline gene differ at one end; a read error may be behind it. V is TRBV19 and J is TRBJ2-5; perhaps TRBD1 as D (7 bases). Germline V gene data show CDR1 as LNHDA and CDR2 as SQIVND (reference sequence). This CDR3 has 17 residues. The CDR3 DNA reads TGTGCCAGTAGTTCCACCGGGACAGCCTTCCCGGGAGAGATCCAGTACTTC. Its translation: CASSSTGTAFPGEIQYF. The entire variable domain, with the rest obtained from reference TRBV19 and TRBJ2-5, is as follows: DGGITQSPKYLFRKEGQNVTLSCEQNLNHDAMYWYRQDPGQGLRLIYYSQIVNDFQKGDIAEGYSVSREKKESFPLTVTSAQKNPTAFYLCASSSTGTAFPGEIQYFGPGTRLLVL.

The chain couples TRBV6-5 to TRBJ1-4; D may be TRBD1 (6 bases). The CDR3 has 15 amino acids. V gave up 5 bases and J gave up 6 bases, with 16 bases separating them. Germline values: CDR1 MNHEY, CDR2 SVGAGI. The DNA for the CDR3 is TGTGCCAGCAGTCCCACAGGGTCGAGAGATGAAAAACTGTTTTTT. It encodes CASSPTGSRDEKLFF.

The chain links TRBV10-2 to TRBJ1-2; TRBD1 aligns across 7 bases. The ends lost 6 bases at V and 6 bases at J; junction bases unmatched: 7. The CDR3 loop spans 13 amino acids. Germline V gene sequence: CDR1 WSHSY, CDR2 SAAADI. Here the CDR3 reads CASSVRGRNGYTF. The CDR3 DNA is TGCGCCAGCAGCGTTAGGGGGCGGAATGGCTACACCTTC.

The chain employs TRBV2 and TRBJ2-3; weak D call: TRBD1 (6 bases). From germline, CDR1 is SNHLY and CDR2 FYNNEI. With 4 bases removed from V and 0 bases from J, the gap between germline ends came to 11 bases. CDR3 length: 15 residues. CDR3 coding DNA: TGTGCCAGCAGTGTAGCCAGGGGAAGCACAGATACGCAGTATTTT. Amino acid sequence: CASSVARGSTDTQYF.

The chain employs TRBV29-1 and TRBJ2-3; 8 nucleotides line up with TRBD2. The germline V gene has CDR1 SQVTM and CDR2 ANQGSEA. There are 15 residues in the CDR3. With 3 bases clipped from V and 6 bases from J, the junction kept 11 bases outside the gene matches. The CDR3 DNA reads TGCAGCGTTGATCCCCGGGGTAGCGGGATTGATACGCAGTATTTT. It is translated as CSVDPRGSGIDTQYF.

The V call is TRBV10-3, the J call TRBJ2-3, with D perhaps TRBD1 (5 bases). The V gene lost 4 bases and the J gene lost 0 bases, with 11 bases spanning the gap. Germline V gene sequence: CDR1 ENHRY, CDR2 SYGVKD. This CDR3 is 15 amino acids long. The CDR3 region is CAISGRQTSTDTQYF. The CDR3 nucleotides are TGTGCCATCAGTGGTCGACAGACGAGCACAGATACGCAGTATTTT.

The chain links TRBV29-1 to TRBJ2-1, with 7 positions matching TRBD2. CDR1 SQVTM and CDR2 ANQGSEA come from the germline V gene. The CDR3 loop spans 14 amino acids. The V segment lost 4 bases and the J segment 0 bases; nucleotides outside the gene matches: 3. CDR3 in amino acids: CSVAGGSSYNEQFF. DNA of the CDR3: TGCAGCGTTGCCGGGGGGAGCTCCTACAATGAGCAGTTCTTC.

This chain joins TRBV9 and TRBJ1-2; possible D gene TRBD1, 6 bases. The V and J ends lost 4 bases and 8 bases respectively, with 21 bases between them. This CDR3 region has 15 residues. The germline V gene encodes CDR1 SGDLS and CDR2 YYNGEE. Written as DNA, the CDR3 is TGTGCCAGCAGCTCCCCCGCCCTTCCCAGGGGAGGCTACACCTTC. Translating it yields CASSSPALPRGGYTF.

The CDR3 nucleotides are TGTGCCAGCAGCCCTAGCGGGTCCTACGAGCAGTACTTC. It yields the protein CASSPSGSYEQYF. The chain has TRBV7-9 and TRBJ2-7; 8 bases are shared with TRBD2. V shed 5 bases and J 1 base; nucleotides not matched to a gene: 1. There are 13 residues in the CDR3. The germline V gene encodes CDR1 SEHNR and CDR2 FQNEAQ (reference sequence). Supplemented by reference TRBV7-9 and TRBJ2-7, the full variable domain reads DTGVSQNPRHKITKRGQNVTFRCDPISEHNRLYWYRQTLGQGPEFLTYFQNEAQLEKSRLLSDRFSAERPKGSFSTLEIQRTEQGDSAMYLCASSPSGSYEQYFGPGTRLTVT.